Described below is a single TCR beta chain sequence and its context. The sample comes from a study of control samples from healthy donors and cancer patients. TCRdb keeps only in-frame clones here, not all; method: immunoSEQ multiplex PCR. The sample shows 70,000 to 95,000 clones, roughly 93% of them seen only once. V trimming: 6 bases; J trimming: 6 bases; junction bases outside the gene matches: 5. CDR1 is ENHRY and CDR2 is SYGVKD in the germline V gene. The CDR3 loop spans 13 amino acids. The TCR was taken from a woman aged 40 to 55 with lung cancer. The chain carries TRBV10-3 and TRBJ1-2; 9 positions match TRBD1. The specimen sequenced was PBMCs. The CDR3 reads CAIRPGQGDGYTF. For the CDR3, the DNA is TGTGCCATCAGACCGGGACAGGGAGATGGCTACACCTTC.